The clone carrying this TCR beta chain was found a few times. V was pared by 4 bases and J by 3 bases, with 3 bases of the junction left unmatched. The germline gives CDR1 SGHDN, CDR2 FVKESK. The CDR3 is 14 residues long. The protocol was immunoSEQ multiplex PCR, while the TCRdb copy is restricted to in-frame clones and leaves out a portion. The table has about 410,000 clones, about nine tenths seen once. These data originate in a study of blood T cell repertoires in COVID-19. Sequences were obtained from peripheral blood. This chain connects TRBV14 to TRBJ1-2; TRBD1 matches 9 bases. This receptor was obtained from a woman aged 25-40 years with active or convalescent COVID-19. CDR3 residues: CASSRGQGYYGYTF. CDR3 sequence (DNA): TGTGCCAGCAGCCGCGGACAGGGGTACTATGGCTACACCTTC.